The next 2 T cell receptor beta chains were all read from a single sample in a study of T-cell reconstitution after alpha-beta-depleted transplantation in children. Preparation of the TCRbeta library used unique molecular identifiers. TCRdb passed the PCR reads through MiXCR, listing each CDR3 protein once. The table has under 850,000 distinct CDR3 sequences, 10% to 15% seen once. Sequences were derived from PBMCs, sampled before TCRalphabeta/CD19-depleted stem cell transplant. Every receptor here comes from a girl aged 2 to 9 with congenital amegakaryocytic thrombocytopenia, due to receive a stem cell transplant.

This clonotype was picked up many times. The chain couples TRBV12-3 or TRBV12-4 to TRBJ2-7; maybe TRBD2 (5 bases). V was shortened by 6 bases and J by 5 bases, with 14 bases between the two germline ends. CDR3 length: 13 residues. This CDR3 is CASRPRTANEQYF. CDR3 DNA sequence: TGTGCCAGCAGACCGAGGACTGCTAACGAGCAGTACTTC.

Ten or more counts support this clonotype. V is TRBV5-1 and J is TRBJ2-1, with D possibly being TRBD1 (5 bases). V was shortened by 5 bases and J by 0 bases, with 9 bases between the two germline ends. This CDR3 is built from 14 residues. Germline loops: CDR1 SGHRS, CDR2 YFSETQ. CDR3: CASRQAYSYNEQFF. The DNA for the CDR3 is TGCGCCAGCAGACAGGCTTACTCCTACAATGAGCAGTTCTTC.